This record looks at one T cell receptor beta chain sequence and its context. Its target is not known. This record comes from a study of blood T cells in healthy people across ages. Overall study context: About one barcoded beta molecule per two T cells was captured by template switching. Study results and limitations: In older individuals, TCR beta diversity per million T cells was lower, falling roughly linearly with age.

The authors ran a second PCR of about 6 to 12 cycles using a sample-barcoded 5' primer and a J-beta primer mix. TCRdb passed the 5' RACE reads through MiXCR, listing each CDR3 protein once. The top ten clones hold 30% of a sample with around 650,000 distinct CDR3 sequences, around two fifths of them seen once. The CDR3 sequence is 14 residues long. The germline V and J ends were trimmed by 3 bases and 4 bases, with 11 bases remaining between them. CDR1 is MNHEY, CDR2 SMNVEV, per germline (reference sequence). Sequenced material: blood. This receptor was obtained from a man older than 75 in good health. The V gene is TRBV27, the J gene TRBJ2-3; D is unresolved. The CDR3 nucleotides read TGTGCCAGCAGTTTTGAGCGCGTATCAGATACGCAGTATTTT. It yields the protein CASSFERVSDTQYF.